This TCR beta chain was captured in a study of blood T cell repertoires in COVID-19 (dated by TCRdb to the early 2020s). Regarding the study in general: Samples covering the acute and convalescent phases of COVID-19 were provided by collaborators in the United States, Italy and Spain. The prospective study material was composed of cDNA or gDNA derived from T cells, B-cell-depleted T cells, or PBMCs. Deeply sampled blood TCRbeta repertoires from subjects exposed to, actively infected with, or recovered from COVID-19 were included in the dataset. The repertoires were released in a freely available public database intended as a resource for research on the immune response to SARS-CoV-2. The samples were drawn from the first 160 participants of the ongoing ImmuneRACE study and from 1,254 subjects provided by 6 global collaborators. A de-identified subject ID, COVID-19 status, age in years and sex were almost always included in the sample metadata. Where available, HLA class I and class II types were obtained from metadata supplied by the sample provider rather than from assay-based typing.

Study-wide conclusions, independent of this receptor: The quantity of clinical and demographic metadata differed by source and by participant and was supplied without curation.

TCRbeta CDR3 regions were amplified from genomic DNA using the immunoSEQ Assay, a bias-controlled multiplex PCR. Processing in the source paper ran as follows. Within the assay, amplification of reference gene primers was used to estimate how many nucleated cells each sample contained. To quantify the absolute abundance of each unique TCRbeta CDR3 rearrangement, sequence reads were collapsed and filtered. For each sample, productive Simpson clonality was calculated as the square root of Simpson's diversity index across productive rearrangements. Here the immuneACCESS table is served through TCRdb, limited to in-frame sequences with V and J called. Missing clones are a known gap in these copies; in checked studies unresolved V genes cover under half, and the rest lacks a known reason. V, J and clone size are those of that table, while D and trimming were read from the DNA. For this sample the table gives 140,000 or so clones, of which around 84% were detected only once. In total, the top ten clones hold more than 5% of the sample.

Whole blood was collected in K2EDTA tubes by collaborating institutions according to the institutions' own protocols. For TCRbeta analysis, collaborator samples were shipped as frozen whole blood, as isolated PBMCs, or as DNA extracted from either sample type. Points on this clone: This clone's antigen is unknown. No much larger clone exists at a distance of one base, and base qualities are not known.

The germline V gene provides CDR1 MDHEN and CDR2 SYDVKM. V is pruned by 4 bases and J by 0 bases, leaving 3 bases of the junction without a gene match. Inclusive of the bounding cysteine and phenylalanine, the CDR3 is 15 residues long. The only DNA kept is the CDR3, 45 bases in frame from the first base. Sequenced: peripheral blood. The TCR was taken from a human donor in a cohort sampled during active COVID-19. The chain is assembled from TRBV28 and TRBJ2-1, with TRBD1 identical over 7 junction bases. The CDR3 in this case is CASSSGQASYNEQFF. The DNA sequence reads TGTGCCAGCAGTTCCGGACAGGCCTCCTACAATGAGCAGTTCTTC.